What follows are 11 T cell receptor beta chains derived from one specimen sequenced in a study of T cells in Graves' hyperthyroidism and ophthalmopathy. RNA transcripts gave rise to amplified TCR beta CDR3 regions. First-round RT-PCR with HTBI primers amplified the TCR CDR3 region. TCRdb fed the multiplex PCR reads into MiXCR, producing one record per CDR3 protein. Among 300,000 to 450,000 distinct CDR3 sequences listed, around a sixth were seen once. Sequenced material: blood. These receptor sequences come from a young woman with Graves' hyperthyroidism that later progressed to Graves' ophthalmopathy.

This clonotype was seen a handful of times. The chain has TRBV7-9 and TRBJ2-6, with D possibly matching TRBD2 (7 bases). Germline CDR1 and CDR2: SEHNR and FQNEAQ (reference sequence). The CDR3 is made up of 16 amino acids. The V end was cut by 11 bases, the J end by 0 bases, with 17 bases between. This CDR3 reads CAAMGGGDSGANVLTF. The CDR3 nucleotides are TGTGCCGCAATGGGAGGGGGTGACTCTGGGGCCAACGTCCTGACTTTC.

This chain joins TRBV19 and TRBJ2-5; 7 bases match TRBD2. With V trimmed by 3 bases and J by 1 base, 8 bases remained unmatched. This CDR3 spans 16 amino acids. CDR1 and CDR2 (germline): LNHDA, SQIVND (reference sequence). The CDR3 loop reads CASSMQPGRGQETQYF. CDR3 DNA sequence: TGTGCCAGTAGTATGCAACCGGGGAGGGGCCAAGAGACCCAGTACTTC.

Here the CDR3 DNA reads TGCAGTGCTAGAGAGCCTAGCGGGAGCCCAGATACGCAGTATTTT. Translating gives CSAREPSGSPDTQYF. The rearrangement uses TRBV20-1 and TRBJ2-3, with 10 bases that match TRBD2. V gave up 0 bases and J gave up 4 bases; unmatched junction bases: 4. Per the germline V gene, CDR1 is DFQATT and CDR2 is SNEGSKA (reference sequence). The length of the CDR3 is 15 residues.

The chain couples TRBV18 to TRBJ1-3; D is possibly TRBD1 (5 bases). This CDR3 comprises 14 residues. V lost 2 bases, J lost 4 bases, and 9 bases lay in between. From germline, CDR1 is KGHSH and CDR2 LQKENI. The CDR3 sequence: CASSPSGYGNTIYF. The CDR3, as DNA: TGTGCCAGCTCACCATCAGGGTACGGAAACACCATATATTTT. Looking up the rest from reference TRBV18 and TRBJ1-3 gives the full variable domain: NAGVMQNPRHLVRRRGQEARLRCSPMKGHSHVYWYRQLPEEGLKFMVYLQKENIIDESGMPKERFSAEFPKEGPSILRIQQVVRGDSAAYFCASSPSGYGNTIYFGEGSWLTVV.

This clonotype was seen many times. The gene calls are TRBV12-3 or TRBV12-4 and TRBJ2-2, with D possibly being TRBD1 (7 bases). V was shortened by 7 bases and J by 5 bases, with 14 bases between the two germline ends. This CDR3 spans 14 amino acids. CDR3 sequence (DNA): TGTGCCAGCACCATACCAGGGGGGACCGGGGAGCTGTTTTTT. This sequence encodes CASTIPGGTGELFF.

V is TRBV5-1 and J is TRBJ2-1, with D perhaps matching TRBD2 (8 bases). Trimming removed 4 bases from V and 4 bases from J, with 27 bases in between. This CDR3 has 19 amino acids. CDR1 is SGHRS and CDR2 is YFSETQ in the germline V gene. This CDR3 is CASSQDSGTAGSEYNEQFF. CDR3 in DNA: TGCGCCAGCAGCCAAGATAGCGGGACAGCAGGTTCAGAGTACAATGAGCAGTTCTTC.

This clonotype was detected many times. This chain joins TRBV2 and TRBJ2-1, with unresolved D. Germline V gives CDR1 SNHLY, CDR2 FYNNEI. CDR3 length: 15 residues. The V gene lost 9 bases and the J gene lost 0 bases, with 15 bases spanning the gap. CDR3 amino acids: CARGEQLSSYNEQFF. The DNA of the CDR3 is TGTGCCAGGGGCGAACAACTGAGCTCCTACAATGAGCAGTTCTTC.

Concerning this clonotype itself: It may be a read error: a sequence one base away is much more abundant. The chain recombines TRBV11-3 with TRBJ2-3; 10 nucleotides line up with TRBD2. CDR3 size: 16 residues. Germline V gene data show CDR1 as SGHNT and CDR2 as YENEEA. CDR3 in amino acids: CANSARTSGGTDTQYF. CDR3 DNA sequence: TGTGCCAACAGCGCAAGGACTAGCGGAGGCACAGATACGCAGTATTTT.

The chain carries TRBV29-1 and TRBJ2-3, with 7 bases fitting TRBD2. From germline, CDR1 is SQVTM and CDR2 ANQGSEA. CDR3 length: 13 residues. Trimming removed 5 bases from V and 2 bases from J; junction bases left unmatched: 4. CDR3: CSVLAGNTDTQYF. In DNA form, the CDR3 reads TGCAGCGTTTTAGCGGGTAACACAGATACGCAGTATTTT.

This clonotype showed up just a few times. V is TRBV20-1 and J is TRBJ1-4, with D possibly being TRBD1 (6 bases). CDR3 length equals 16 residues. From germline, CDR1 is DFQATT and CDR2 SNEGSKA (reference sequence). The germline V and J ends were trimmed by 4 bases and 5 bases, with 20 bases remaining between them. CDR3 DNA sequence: TGCAGTGCTATCATAACAGGGCCCGCCAGCAATGAAAAACTGTTTTTT. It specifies CSAIITGPASNEKLFF.

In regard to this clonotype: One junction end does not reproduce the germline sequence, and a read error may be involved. Here the CDR3 reads CASGVGSNTEGFF. The CDR3 DNA follows: TGTGCCAGCGGGGTAGGGTCGAACACTGAAGGTTTCTTT. The chain combines TRBV9 with TRBJ1-1, with D uncertain. Germline V gene lookup returns CDR1 SGDLS and CDR2 YYNGEE. The CDR3 is made up of 13 amino acids.